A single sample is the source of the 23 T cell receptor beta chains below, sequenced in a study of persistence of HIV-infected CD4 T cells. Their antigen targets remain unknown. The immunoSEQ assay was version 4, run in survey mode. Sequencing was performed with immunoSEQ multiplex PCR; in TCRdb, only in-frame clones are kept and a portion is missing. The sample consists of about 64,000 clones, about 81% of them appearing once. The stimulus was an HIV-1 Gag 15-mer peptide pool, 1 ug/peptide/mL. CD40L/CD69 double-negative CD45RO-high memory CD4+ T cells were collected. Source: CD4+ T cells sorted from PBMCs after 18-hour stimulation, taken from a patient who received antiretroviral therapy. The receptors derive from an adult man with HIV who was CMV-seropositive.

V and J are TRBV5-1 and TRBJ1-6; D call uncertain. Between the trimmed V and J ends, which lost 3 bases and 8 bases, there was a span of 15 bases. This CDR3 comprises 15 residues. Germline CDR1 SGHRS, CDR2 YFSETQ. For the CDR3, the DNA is TGCGCCAGCAGCTGGACTCTTAATAGGGATTCACCCCTCCACTTT. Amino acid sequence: CASSWTLNRDSPLHF. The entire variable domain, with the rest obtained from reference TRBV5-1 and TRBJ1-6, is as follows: KAGVTQTPRYLIKTRGQQVTLSCSPISGHRSVSWYQQTPGQGLQFLFEYFSETQRNKGNFPGRFSGRQFSNSRSEMNVSTLELGDSALYLCASSWTLNRDSPLHFGNGTRLTVT.

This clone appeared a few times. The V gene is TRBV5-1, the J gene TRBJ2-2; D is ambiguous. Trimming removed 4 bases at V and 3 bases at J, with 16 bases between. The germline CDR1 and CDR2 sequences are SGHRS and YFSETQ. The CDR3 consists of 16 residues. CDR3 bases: TGCGCCAGCAGCAGGAATACCCCTATGTACACCGGGGAGCTGTTTTTT. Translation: CASSRNTPMYTGELFF.

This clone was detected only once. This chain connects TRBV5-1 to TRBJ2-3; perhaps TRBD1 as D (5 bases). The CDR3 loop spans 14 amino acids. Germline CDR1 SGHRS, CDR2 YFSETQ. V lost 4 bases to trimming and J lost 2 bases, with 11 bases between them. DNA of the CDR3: TGCGCCAGCAGCCAGACAGTTGCCACAGATACGCAGTATTTT. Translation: CASSQTVATDTQYF.

The CDR3 bases are TGTGCCACCAGTGCGGGGGATGGCTACACCTTC. Translated, it gives CATSAGDGYTF. The chain carries TRBV24-1 and TRBJ1-2; a weak D match, TRBD1 (5 bases). CDR1 is KGHDR, CDR2 SFDVKD, per germline. The CDR3 loop spans 11 amino acids. Trimming cost V 5 bases and J 6 bases, with 6 bases left between them.

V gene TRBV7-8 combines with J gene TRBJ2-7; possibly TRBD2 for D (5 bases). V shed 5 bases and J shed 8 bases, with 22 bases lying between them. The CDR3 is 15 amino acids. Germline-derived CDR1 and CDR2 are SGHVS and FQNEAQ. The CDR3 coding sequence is TGTGCCAGCAGCGCACGAGGGCGGTCCTCTATCCAGCAGTACTTC. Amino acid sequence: CASSARGRSSIQQYF.

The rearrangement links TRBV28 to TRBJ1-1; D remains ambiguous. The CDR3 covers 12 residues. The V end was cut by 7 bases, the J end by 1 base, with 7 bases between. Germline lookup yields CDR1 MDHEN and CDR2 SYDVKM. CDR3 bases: TGTGCCAGCACCGAGAAGAACACTGAAGCTTTCTTT. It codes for CASTEKNTEAFF.

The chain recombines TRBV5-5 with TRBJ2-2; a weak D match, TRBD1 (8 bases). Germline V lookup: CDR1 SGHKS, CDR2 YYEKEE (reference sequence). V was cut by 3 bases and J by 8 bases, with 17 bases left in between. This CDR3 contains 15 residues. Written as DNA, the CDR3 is TGTGCCAGCAGCTGGAGGACAGGGAGGGCAGGGGAGCTGTTTTTT. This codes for CASSWRTGRAGELFF.

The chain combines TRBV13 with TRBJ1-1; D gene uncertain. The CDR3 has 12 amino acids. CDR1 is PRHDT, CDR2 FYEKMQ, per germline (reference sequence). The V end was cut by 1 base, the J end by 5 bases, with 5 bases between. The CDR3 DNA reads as TGTGCCAGCAGCTTAGAAGGGACTGAAGCTTTCTTT. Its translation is CASSLEGTEAFF.

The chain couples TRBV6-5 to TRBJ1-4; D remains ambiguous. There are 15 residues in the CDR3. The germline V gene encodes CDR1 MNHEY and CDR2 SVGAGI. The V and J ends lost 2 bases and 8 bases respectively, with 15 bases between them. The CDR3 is CASSYREATREKLFF. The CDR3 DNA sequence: TGTGCCAGCAGTTACCGTGAAGCGACTCGGGAAAAACTGTTTTTT.

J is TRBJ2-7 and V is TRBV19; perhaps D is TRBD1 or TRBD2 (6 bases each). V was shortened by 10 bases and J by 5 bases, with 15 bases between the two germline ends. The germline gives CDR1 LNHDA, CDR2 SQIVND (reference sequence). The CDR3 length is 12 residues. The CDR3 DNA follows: TGTGCCACTGACGGAGGGGGTAACGAGCAGTACTTC. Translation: CATDGGGNEQYF.

This chain's CDR3 is CASSPDSRGRGQPQHF. CDR3 DNA sequence: TGTGCCAGCAGCCCGGATAGCCGAGGGAGGGGGCAGCCCCAGCATTTT. The gene calls are TRBV6-6 and TRBJ1-5, with TRBD1 as a possible D gene (6 bases). This CDR3 region has 16 residues. Germline CDR1 reads MNHNY; CDR2 reads SVGAGI (reference sequence). Trimming cost V 6 bases and J 7 bases, with 22 bases left between them.

The CDR3 loop reads CASRGRDRNEKLFF. CDR3 bases: TGTGCCAGCAGGGGCAGGGACAGGAACGAAAAACTGTTTTTT. The V and J genes are TRBV28 and TRBJ1-4; the match to TRBD1 covers 8 bases. The V segment lost 6 bases and the J segment 8 bases; nucleotides outside the gene matches: 8. The CDR3 contains 14 residues. Germline lookup yields CDR1 MDHEN and CDR2 SYDVKM.

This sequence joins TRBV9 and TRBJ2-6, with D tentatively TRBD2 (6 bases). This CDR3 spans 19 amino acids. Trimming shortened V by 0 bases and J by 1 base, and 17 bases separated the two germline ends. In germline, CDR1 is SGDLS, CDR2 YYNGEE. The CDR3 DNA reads TGTGCCAGCAGCGTAGCTGTATTCGGGGGAGGATCTGGGGCCAACGTCCTGACTTTC. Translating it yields CASSVAVFGGGSGANVLTF.

For the CDR3, the DNA is TGTGCCAGCAGCTTGGATCGAGGAGGGAGGGACCACTCTGGGGCCAACGTCCTGACTTTC. Translated, it gives CASSLDRGGRDHSGANVLTF. The rearrangement joins TRBV5-4 to TRBJ2-6, with 7 bases matching TRBD2. CDR1 and CDR2 from the germline V gene are SGHNT and YYREEE (reference sequence). With 0 bases clipped from V and 0 bases from J, the junction kept 12 bases outside the gene matches. This CDR3 is built from 20 residues. The full variable domain, with the rest looked up from reference TRBV5-4 and TRBJ2-6, is ETGVTQSPTHLIKTRGQQVTLRCSSQSGHNTVSWYQQALGQGPQFIFQYYREEENGRGNFPPRFSGLQFPNYSSELNVNALELDDSALYLCASSLDRGGRDHSGANVLTFGAGSRLTVL.

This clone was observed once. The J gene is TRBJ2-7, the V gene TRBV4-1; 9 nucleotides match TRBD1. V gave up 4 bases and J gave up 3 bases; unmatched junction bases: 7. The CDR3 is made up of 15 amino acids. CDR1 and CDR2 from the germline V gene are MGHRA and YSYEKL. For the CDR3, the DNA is TGCGCCAGCAGCCCGGGACAGGGACCAGGCTACGAGCAGTACTTC. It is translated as CASSPGQGPGYEQYF.

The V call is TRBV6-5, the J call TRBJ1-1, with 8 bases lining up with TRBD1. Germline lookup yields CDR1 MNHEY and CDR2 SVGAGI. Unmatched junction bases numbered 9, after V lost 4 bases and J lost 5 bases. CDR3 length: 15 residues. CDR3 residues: CASSSGGLGSTEAFF. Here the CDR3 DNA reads TGTGCCAGCAGTTCAGGGGGCCTCGGGTCGACTGAAGCTTTCTTT.

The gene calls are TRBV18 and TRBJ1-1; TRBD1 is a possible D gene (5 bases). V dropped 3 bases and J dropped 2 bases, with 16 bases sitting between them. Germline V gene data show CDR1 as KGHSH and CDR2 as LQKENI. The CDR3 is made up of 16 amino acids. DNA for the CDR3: TGTGCCAGCTCACCCTCAAGGGACGGCAGTAACACTGAAGCTTTCTTT. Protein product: CASSPSRDGSNTEAFF. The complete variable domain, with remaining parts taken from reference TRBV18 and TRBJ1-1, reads NAGVMQNPRHLVRRRGQEARLRCSPMKGHSHVYWYRQLPEEGLKFMVYLQKENIIDESGMPKERFSAEFPKEGPSILRIQQVVRGDSAAYFCASSPSRDGSNTEAFFGQGTRLTVV.

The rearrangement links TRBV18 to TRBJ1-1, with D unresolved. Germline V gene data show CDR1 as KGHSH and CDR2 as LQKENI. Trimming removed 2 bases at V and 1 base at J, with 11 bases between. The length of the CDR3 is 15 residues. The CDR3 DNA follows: TGTGCCAGCTCACCAGGGCGACAATCGAACACTGAAGCTTTCTTT. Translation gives CASSPGRQSNTEAFF.

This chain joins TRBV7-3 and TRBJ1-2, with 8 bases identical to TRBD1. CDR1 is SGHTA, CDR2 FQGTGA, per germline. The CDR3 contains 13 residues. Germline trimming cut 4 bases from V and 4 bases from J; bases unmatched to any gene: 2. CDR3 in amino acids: CASSSDRGYGYTF. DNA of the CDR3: TGTGCCAGCAGCTCCGACAGGGGCTATGGCTACACCTTC.

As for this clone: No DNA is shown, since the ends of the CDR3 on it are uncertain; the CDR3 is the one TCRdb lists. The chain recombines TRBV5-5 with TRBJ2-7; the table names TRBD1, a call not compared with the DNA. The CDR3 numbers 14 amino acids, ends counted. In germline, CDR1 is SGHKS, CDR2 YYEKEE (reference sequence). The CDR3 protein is CASTLSGQGFEQYF.

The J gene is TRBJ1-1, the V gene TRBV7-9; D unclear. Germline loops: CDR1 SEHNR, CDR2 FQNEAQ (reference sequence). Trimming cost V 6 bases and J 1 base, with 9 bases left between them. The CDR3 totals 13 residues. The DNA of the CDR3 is TGTGCCAGCAGGGGTGCGAGGAACACTGAAGCTTTCTTT. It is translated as CASRGARNTEAFF.

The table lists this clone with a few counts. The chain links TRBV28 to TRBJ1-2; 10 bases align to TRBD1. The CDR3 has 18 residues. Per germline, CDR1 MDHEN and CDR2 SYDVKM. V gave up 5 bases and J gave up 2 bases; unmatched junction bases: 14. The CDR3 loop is CASSTIYPDRGANYGYTF. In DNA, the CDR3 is TGTGCCAGCAGTACGATTTACCCGGACAGGGGGGCCAACTATGGCTACACCTTC.

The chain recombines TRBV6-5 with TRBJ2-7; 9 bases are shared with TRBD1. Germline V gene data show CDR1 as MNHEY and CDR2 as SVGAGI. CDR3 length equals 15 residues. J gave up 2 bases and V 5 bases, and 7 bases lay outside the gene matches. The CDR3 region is CASSITGQGTYEQYF. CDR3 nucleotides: TGTGCCAGCAGTATCACCGGACAGGGGACCTACGAGCAGTACTTC.